This T cell receptor beta chain came from a study of neoadjuvant anti-PD-1 for oral cavity cancer. Measured with immunoSEQ multiplex PCR; TCRdb has only the in-frame clones, and not every one. The sample yields about 15,000 clones, over 60% seen once. These oral cavity squamous cell carcinomas were HPV-negative and locally advanced. Blood cells were analyzed directly, without culture or expansion. Germline V gene data show CDR1 as MDHEN and CDR2 as SYDVKM. V was cut by 4 bases and J by 8 bases, with 17 bases left in between. The CDR3 is 14 amino acids. The sequencing here drew on PBMCs, taken before nivolumab (anti-PD-1) treatment. This TCR was recovered from a person aged 40 to 85 with oral cavity squamous cell carcinoma. The rearrangement uses TRBV28 and TRBJ1-2; D is undetermined. CDR3 DNA sequence: TGTGCCAGCAGTTCCGGGAGCCAGTCCGGGGGCTACACCTTC. This sequence encodes CASSSGSQSGGYTF.